This T cell receptor beta chain was sequenced during a study of CD8 T cells in Susac syndrome. The study, taken as a whole, reports: The study identified around sixteen and five Susac-specific public clones in total CD8+ and CD8+ TEMRA repertoires.

Reverse transcription used roughly 0.45 to 1 ug RNA and random hexamers. A multiplex approach, immunoSEQ multiplex PCR, amplified TCR beta CDR3 across 54 Vbeta and 13 Jbeta. Each CDR3 protein is one row after TCRdb ran MiXCR on the immunoSEQ multiplex PCR reads. The sample lists about 76,000 distinct CDR3 sequences; approximately 93% were seen once. On this clonotype itself: Its antigen is undetermined.

The CDR3 runs 16 residues. J gave up 1 base and V 3 bases, and 9 bases lay outside the gene matches. Germline V CDR1 and CDR2: MNHEY, SMNVEV (reference sequence). TEMRA cells were FACS-enriched, and CD8+ and CD4+ T cells were isolated negatively. This clonotype was sampled from a human donor with Susac syndrome. This sequence joins TRBV27 and TRBJ2-7, with 7 positions matching TRBD2. Sequencing input: CD8+ T cells from PBMCs. The CDR3 region has the DNA TGTGCCAGCAGTTTTTCTAGCGGTCGAGGATCCTACGAGCAGTACTTC. It translates to CASSFSSGRGSYEQYF.